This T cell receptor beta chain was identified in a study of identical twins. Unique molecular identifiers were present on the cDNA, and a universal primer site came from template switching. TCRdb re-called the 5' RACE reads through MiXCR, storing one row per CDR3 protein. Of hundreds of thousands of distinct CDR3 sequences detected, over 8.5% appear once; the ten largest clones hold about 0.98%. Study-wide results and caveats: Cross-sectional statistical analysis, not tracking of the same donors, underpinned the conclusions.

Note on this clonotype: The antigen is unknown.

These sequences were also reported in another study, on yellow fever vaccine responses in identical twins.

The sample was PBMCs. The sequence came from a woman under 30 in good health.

In DNA, the CDR3 is TGTGCCACCAGCAGAGCTGGGAGTTACGAGCAGTACTTC. Protein sequence: CATSRAGSYEQYF. The V and J genes are TRBV15 and TRBJ2-7; TRBD2 might be the D (5 bases). V gave up 1 base and J gave up 4 bases, with 8 bases separating them. Germline-derived CDR1 and CDR2 are LNHNV and YYDKDF (reference sequence). This CDR3 is built from 13 residues.